This entry describes one T cell receptor beta chain. The antigen is unknown. All patients relapsed after autologous stem cell transplantation, and brentuximab vedotin exposure varied. Produced via immunoSEQ multiplex PCR; TCRdb's table is partial and in-frame only. The table has 80,000 to 100,000 clones, just under 95% seen once. This entry is derived from a study of PD-1 blockade in classical Hodgkin lymphoma. Study overall: Nivolumab was given intravenously to patients at 3 mg/kg every 2 weeks.

Study findings and constraints: Differences between repertoires have undefined causes, possibly disease activity or prior therapy. The study reported lower baseline TCR diversity in newly diagnosed patients than in healthy donors.

Unmatched junction bases numbered 14, after V lost 5 bases and J lost 6 bases. The CDR3 is 17 residues long. Germline CDR1 reads SGHTA; CDR2 reads FQGNSA. The chain uses TRBV7-2 and TRBJ1-5, with 9 bases aligning to TRBD1. This clonotype originated in a human donor with classical Hodgkin lymphoma. The specimen was peripheral blood mononuclear cells (PBMCs), collected at baseline. For the CDR3, the DNA is TGTGCCAGCAGCCCTCGACTGTGGACAGGGGAGGTTCAGCCCCAGCATTTT. Residues: CASSPRLWTGEVQPQHF. The full variable domain, in which reference TRBV7-2 and TRBJ1-5 provide the parts outside the CDR3, is GAGVSQSPSNKVTEKGKDVELRCDPISGHTALYWYRQSLGQGLEFLIYFQGNSAPDKSGLPSDRFSAERTGGSVSTLTIQRTQQEDSAVYLCASSPRLWTGEVQPQHFGDGTRLSIL.